Listed below are T cell receptor beta chains from one sample, sequenced in a study of blood T cell repertoires in COVID-19. Here immunoSEQ multiplex PCR was the method, and the copy in TCRdb shows in-frame clones only, minus some. The top ten hold approximately 7.6% of the sample, which has roughly 220,000 clones, more than 75% seen once. The sequenced sample was peripheral blood. Receptors originate from a woman aged 80 or over with COVID-19, enrolled during active disease. The CDR3 runs from the conserved cysteine through the conserved F or W. Each record gives: J gene, V gene, CDR3 protein.

TRBJ1-1	TRBV3-1/TRBV3-2	CASSLDRANTEAFF
TRBJ2-7	TRBV6-2/TRBV6-3	CASSIGLSWGSYEQYF
TRBJ1-1	TRBV3-1/TRBV3-2	CARYKPEAFF
TRBJ2-7	TRBV5-8	CASTPDRGRYEQYF
TRBJ2-7	TRBV28	CASSPGYEQYF
TRBJ1-1	TRBV20-1	CSAIQRSEAFF
TRBJ2-3	TRBV28	CASSPPQGAHTQYF
TRBJ1-5	TRBV24-1	CATSHRGSQPQHF
TRBJ2-5	TRBV4-2	CASSQGTSGGNQETQYF
TRBJ1-2	TRBV6-1	CASSETTGFGYTF
TRBJ2-3	TRBV5-4	CASRRAGGLTDTQYF
TRBJ1-2	TRBV28	CASSLEGAPGNGYTF
TRBJ2-7	TRBV29-1	CSVGHSGREQYF
TRBJ1-4	TRBV14	CASSHFGGFATNEKLFF
TRBJ2-7	TRBV25-1	CASSEAGQLYEQYF
TRBJ1-1	TRBV6-5	CASSLTGALAEAFF